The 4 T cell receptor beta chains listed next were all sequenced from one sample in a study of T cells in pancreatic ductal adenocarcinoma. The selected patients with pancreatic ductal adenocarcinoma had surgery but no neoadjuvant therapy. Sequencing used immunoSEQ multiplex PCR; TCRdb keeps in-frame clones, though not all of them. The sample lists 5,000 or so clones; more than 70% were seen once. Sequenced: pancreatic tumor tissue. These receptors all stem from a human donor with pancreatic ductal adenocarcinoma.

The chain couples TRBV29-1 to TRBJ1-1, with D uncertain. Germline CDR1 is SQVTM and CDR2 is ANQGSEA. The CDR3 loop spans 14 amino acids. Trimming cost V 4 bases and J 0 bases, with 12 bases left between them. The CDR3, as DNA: TGCAGCGTTGCTCGCGGGCCAATGAACACTGAAGCTTTCTTT. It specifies CSVARGPMNTEAFF.

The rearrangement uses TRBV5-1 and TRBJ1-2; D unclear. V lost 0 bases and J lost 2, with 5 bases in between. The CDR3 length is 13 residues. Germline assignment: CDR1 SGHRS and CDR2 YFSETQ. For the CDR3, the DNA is TGCGCCAGCAGCTTGGAACAGAACTATGGCTACACCTTC. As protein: CASSLEQNYGYTF.

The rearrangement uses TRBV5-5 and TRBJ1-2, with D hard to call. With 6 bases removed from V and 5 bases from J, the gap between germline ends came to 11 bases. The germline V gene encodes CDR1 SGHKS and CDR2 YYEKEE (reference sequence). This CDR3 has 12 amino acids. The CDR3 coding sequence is TGTGCCAGCACATTGAGACAATATGGCTACACCTTC. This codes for CASTLRQYGYTF.

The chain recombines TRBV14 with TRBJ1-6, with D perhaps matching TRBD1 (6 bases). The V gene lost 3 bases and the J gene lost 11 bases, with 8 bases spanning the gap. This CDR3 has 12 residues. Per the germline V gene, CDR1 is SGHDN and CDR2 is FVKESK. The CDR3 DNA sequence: TGTGCCAGCAGCCAGGACAGCGCACCCCTCCACTTT. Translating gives CASSQDSAPLHF.